This T cell receptor (beta chain) derives from a study of cytomegalovirus exposure and HLA in healthy donors. This CDR3 has 13 residues. From germline, CDR1 is MNHNS and CDR2 SASEGT. V lost 5 bases to trimming and J lost 5 bases, with 12 bases between them. The PCR employed 60 Vbeta primers together with 13 Jbeta primers. The protocol was immunoSEQ multiplex PCR, while the TCRdb copy is restricted to in-frame clones and leaves out a portion. The sample contains roughly 200,000 clones, about 77% of which appear only once. This clone has only one observation. This receptor was identified in a man aged 55 to 70 in good health and CMV-seronegative. The sample comprised PBMCs. This chain connects TRBV6-1 to TRBJ2-5, with D unclear. The CDR3 region is CASSLSPRETQYF. Here the CDR3 DNA reads TGTGCCAGCAGTTTAAGCCCTCGGGAGACCCAGTACTTC.